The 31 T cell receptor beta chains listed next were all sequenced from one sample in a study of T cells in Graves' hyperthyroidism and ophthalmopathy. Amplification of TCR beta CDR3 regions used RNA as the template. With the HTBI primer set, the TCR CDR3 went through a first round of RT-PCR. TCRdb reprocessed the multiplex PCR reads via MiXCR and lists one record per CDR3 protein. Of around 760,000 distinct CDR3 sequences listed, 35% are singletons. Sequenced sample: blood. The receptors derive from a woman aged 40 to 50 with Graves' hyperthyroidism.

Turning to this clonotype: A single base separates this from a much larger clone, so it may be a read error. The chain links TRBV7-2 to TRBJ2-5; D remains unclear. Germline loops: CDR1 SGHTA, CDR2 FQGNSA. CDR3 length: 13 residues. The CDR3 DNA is TGTGCCAGCAGCTTAGCCGACCAAGAGGCCCAGTACTTC. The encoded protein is CASSLADQEAQYF.

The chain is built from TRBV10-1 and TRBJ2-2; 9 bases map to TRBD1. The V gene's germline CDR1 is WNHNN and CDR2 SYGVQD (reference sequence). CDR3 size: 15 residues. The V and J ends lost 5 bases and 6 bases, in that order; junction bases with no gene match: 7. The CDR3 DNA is TGCGCCAGCAGTACGGACAGGGGCGACCCCGGGGAGCTGTTTTTT. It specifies CASSTDRGDPGELFF.

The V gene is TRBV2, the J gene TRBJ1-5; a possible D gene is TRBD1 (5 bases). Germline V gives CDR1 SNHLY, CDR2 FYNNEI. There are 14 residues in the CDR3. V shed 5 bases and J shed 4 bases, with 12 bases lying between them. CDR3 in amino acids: CASSLQGENQPQHF. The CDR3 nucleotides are TGTGCCAGCAGTTTGCAAGGGGAAAATCAGCCCCAGCATTTT. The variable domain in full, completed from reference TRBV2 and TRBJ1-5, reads EPEVTQTPSHQVTQMGQEVILRCVPISNHLYFYWYRQILGQKVEFLVSFYNNEISEKSEIFDDQFSVERPDGSNFTLKIRSTKLEDSAMYFCASSLQGENQPQHFGDGTRLSIL.

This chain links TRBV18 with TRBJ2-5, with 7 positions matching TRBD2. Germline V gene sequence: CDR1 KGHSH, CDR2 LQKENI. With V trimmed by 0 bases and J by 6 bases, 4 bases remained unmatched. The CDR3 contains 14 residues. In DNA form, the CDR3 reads TGTGCCAGCTCACCACCGGCGGGAGTAAAGACCCAGTACTTC. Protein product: CASSPPAGVKTQYF.

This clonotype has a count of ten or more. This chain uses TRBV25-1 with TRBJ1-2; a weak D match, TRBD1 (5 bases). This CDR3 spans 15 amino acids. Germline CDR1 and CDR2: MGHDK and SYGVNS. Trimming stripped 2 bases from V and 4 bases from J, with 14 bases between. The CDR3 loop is CASSEDKWGTYGYTF. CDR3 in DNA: TGTGCCAGCAGTGAAGATAAATGGGGGACCTATGGCTACACCTTC.

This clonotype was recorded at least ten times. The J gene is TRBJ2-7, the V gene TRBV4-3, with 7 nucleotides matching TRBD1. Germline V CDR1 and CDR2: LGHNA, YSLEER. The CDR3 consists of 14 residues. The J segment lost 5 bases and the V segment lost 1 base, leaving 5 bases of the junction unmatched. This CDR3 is CASSQGQGGDEQYF. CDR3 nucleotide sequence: TGCGCCAGCAGCCAAGGACAGGGCGGCGACGAGCAGTACTTC.

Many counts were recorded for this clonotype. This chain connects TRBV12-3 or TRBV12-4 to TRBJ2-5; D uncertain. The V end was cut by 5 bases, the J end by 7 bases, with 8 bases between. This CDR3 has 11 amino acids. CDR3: CASSAGWTQYF. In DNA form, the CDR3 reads TGTGCCAGCAGTGCTGGGTGGACCCAGTACTTC.

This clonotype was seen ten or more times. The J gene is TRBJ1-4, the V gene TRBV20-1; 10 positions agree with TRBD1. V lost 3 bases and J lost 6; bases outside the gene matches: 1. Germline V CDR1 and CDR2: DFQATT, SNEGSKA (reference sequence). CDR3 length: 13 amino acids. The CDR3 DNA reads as TGCAGTGCTAGGGGGACAGGGGATGAAAAACTGTTTTTT. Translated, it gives CSARGTGDEKLFF.

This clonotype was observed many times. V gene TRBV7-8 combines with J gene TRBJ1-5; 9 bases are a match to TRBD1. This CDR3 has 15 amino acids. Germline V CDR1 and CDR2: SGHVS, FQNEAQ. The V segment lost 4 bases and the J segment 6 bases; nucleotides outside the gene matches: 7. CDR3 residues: CASSYTGGSGQPQHF. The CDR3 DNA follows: TGTGCCAGCAGCTATACAGGGGGCTCGGGTCAGCCCCAGCATTTT. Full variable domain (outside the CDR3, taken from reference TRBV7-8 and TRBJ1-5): GAGVSQSPRYKVAKRGQDVALRCDPISGHVSLFWYQQALGQGPEFLTYFQNEAQLDKSGLPSDRFFAERPEGSVSTLKIQRTQQEDSAVYLCASSYTGGSGQPQHFGDGTRLSIL.

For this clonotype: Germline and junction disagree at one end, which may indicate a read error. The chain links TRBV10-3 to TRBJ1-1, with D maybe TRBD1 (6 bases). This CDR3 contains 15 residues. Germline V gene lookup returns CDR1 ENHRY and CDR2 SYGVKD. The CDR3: CASSYSPGHATEAFF. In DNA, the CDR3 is TGTGCCAGCAGTTACTCCCCGGGACATGCGACTGAAGCTTTCTTT.

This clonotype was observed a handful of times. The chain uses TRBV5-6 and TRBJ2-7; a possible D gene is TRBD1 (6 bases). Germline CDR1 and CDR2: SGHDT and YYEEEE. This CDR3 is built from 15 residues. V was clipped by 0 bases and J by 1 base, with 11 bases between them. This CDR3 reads CASSLELTGSYEQYF. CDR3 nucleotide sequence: TGTGCCAGCAGCTTGGAGTTGACAGGATCCTACGAGCAGTACTTC.

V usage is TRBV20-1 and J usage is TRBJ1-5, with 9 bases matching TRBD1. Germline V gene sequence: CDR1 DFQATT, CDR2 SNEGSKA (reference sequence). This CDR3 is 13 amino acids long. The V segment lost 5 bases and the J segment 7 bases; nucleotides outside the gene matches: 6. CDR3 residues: CSAPRDREQPQHF. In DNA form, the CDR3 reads TGCAGTGCTCCGAGGGACAGGGAGCAGCCCCAGCATTTT.

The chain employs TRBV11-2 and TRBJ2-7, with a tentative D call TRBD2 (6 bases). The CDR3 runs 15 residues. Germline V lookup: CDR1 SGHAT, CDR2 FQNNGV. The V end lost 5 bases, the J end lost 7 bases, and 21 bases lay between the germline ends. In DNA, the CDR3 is TGTGCCAGCAGCACTAGACTAGTTGCGGCTACTGAGCAGTACTTC. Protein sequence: CASSTRLVAATEQYF.

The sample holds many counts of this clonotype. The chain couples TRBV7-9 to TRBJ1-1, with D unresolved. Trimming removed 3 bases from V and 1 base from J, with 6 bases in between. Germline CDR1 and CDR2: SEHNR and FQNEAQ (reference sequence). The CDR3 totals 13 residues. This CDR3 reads CASSFAENTEAFF. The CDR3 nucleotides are TGTGCCAGCAGCTTTGCAGAGAACACTGAAGCTTTCTTT.

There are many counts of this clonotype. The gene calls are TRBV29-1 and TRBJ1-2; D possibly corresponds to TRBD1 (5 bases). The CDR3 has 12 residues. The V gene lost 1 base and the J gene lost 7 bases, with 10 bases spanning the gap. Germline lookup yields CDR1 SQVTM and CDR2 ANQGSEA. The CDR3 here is CSVEGGRGGYTF. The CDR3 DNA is TGCAGCGTTGAAGGGGGGAGAGGTGGCTACACCTTC.

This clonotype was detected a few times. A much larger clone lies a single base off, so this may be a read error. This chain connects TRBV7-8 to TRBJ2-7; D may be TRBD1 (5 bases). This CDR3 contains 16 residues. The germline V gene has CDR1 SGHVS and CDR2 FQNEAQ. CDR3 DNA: TGTGCCAGCAGCTTAGCGATGACAGTACCACGCTACGAGCGGTACTTC. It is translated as CASSLAMTVPRYERYF. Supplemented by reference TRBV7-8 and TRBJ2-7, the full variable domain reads GAGVSQSPRYKVAKRGQDVALRCDPISGHVSLFWYQQALGQGPEFLTYFQNEAQLDKSGLPSDRFFAERPEGSVSTLKIQRTQQEDSAVYLCASSLAMTVPRYERYFGPGTRLTVT.

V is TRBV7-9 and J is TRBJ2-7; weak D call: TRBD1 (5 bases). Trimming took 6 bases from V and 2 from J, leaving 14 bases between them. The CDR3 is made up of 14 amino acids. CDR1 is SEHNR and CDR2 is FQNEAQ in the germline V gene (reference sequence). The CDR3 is CASSAPTDPYEQYF. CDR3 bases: TGTGCCAGCAGTGCCCCGACAGACCCCTACGAGCAGTACTTC.

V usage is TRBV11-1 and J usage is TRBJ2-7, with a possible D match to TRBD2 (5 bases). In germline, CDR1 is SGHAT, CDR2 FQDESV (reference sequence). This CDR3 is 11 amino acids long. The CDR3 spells CASEGPYEQYF. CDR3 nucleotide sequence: TGTGCTAGCGAGGGTCCCTACGAGCAGTACTTC.

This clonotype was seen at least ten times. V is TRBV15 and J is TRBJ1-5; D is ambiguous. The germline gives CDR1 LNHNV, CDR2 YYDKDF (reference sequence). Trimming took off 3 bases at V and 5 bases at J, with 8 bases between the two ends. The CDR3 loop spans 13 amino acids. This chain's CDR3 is CATSREEDQPQHF. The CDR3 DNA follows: TGTGCCACCAGCAGGGAGGAAGATCAGCCCCAGCATTTT.

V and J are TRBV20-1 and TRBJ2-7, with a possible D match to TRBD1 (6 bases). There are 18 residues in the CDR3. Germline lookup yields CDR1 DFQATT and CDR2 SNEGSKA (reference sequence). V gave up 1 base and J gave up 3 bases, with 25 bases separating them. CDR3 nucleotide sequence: TGCAGTGCTAGAGTGAGATATAACGGGCGACAGGCGGACTACGAGCAGTACTTC. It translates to CSARVRYNGRQADYEQYF.

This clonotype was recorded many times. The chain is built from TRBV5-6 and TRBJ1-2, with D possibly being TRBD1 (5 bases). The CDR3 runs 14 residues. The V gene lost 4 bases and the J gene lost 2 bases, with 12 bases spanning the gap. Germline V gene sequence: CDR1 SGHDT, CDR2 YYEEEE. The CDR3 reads CASSGTTGNYGYTF. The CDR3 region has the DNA TGTGCCAGCAGCGGGACCACTGGGAACTATGGCTACACCTTC.

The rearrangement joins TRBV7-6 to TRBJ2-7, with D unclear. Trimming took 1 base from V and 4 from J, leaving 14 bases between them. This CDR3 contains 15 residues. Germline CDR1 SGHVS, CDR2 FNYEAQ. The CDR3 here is CASSLGVGIPYEQYF. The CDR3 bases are TGTGCCAGCAGCTTAGGGGTAGGAATCCCATACGAGCAGTACTTC.

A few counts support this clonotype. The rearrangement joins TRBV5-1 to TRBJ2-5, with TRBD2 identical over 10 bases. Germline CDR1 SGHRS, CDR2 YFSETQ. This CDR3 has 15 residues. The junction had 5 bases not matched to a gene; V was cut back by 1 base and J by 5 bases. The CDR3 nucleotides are TGCGCCAGCAGCTTGCAGCGGGGGGGCTCGGAGACCCAGTACTTC. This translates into CASSLQRGGSETQYF.

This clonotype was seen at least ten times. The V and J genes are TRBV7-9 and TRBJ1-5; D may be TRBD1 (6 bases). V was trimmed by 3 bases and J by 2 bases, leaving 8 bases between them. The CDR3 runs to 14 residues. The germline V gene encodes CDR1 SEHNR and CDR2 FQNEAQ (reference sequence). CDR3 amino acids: CASSFEGGNQPQHF. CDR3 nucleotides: TGTGCCAGCAGCTTCGAGGGGGGCAATCAGCCCCAGCATTTT.

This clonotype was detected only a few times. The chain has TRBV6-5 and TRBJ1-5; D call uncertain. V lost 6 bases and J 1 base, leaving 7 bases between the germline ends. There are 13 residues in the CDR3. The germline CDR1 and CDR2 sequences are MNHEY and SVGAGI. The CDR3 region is CASRGSSNQPQHF. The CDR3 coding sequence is TGTGCCAGCAGGGGCTCCAGCAATCAGCCCCAGCATTTT.

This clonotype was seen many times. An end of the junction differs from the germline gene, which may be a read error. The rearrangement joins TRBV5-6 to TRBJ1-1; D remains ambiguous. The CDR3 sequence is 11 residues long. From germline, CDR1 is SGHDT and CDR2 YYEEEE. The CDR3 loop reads CASSSGFEAFF. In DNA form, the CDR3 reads TGCGCCAGCAGCAGTGGATTTGAAGCTTTCTTT. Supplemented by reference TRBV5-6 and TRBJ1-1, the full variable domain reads DAGVTQSPTHLIKTRGQQVTLRCSPKSGHDTVSWYQQALGQGPQFIFQYYEEEERQRGNFPDRFSGHQFPNYSSELNVNALLLGDSALYLCASSSGFEAFFGQGTRLTVV.

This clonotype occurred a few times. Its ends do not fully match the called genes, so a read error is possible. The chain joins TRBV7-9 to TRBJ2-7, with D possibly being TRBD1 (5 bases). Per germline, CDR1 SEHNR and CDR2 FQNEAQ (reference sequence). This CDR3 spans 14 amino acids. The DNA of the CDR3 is TGCGCCAGCAGCCTTTGGGGCGCCCCCTACGAGCAGTACTTC. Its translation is CASSLWGAPYEQYF.

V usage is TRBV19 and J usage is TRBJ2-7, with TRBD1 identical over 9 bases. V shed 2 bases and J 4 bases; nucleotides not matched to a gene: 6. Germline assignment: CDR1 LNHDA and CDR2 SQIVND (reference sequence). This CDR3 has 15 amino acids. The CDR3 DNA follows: TGTGCCAGTAGTATATCCACCGGGACAGGGTACGAGCAGTACTTC. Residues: CASSISTGTGYEQYF.

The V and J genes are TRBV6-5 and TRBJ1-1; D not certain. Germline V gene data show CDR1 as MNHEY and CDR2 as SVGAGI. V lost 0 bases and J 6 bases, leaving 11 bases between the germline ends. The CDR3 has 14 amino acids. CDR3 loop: CASSYSGGRAEAFF. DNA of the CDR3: TGTGCCAGCAGTTACTCGGGAGGGAGGGCTGAAGCTTTCTTT.

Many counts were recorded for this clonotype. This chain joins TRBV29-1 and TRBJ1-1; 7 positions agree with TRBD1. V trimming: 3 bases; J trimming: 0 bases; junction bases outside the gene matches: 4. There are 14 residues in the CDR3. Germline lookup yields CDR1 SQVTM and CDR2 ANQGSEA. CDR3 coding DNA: TGCAGCGTTGAGGACAGGACCTTGAACACTGAAGCTTTCTTT. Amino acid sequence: CSVEDRTLNTEAFF.

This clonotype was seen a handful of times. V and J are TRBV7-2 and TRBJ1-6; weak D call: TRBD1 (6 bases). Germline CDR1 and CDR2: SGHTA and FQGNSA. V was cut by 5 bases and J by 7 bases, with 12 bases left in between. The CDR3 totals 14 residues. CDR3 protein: CASSQGDTNSPLHF. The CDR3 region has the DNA TGTGCCAGCAGCCAAGGGGACACCAATTCACCCCTCCACTTT.